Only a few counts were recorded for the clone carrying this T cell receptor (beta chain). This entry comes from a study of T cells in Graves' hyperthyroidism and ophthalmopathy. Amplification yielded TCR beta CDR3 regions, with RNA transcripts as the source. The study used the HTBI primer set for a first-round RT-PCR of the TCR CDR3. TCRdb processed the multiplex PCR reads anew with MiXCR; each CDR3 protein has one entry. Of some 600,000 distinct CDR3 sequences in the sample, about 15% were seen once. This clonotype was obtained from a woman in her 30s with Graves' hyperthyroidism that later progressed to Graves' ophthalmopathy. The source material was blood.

The CDR3 bases are TGTGCCAGCAGCATCCGGACAGCCTGGGGAAACACCATATATTTT. This translates into CASSIRTAWGNTIYF. This chain joins TRBV11-3 and TRBJ1-3, with D perhaps matching TRBD1 (6 bases). Deletions cut 5 bases from V and 4 bases from J, with 15 bases between. Germline V CDR1 and CDR2: SGHNT, YENEEA. The CDR3 is 15 amino acids.